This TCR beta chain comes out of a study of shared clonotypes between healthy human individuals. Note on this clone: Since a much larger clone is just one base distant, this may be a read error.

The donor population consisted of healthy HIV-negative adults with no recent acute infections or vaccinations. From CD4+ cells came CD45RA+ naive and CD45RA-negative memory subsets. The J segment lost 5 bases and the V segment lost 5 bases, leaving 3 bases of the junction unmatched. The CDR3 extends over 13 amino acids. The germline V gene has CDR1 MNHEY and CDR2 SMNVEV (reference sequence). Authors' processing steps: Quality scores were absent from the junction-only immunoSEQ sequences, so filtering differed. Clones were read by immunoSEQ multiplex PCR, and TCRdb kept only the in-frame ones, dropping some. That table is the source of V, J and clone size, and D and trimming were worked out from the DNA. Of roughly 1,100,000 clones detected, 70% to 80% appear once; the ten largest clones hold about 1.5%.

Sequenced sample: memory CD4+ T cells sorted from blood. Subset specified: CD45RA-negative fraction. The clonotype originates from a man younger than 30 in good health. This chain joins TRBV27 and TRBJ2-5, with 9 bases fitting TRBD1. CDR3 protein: CASSTGGGETQYF. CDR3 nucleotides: TGTGCCAGCAGTACAGGGGGCGGGGAGACCCAGTACTTC.